The clone carrying this TCR beta chain occurred a few times. Its antigen remains unknown. These data belong to a study of blood T cells in healthy people across ages. Overall study findings and caveats: It was held that the diversity estimates obtained from one million T cells were underestimates.

The CDR3 is 14 residues long. Germline V gives CDR1 MNHEY, CDR2 SVGEGT. The V and J ends lost 5 bases and 4 bases respectively, with 14 bases between them. Every donor contributed roughly 10 milliliters of peripheral blood by blood draw. Next came a second PCR, run for roughly 6 to 11 cycles, which used a sample-barcoded 5' primer along with a J-beta primer mix. TCRdb fed the 5' RACE reads into MiXCR, producing one record per CDR3 protein. The table lists 1.8 million or so distinct CDR3 sequences, about 39% of them singletons, with about 23% in the top ten. The rearrangement joins TRBV6-2 or TRBV6-3 to TRBJ1-2, with unresolved D. Sample: blood. The TCR comes from a human donor in good health. In DNA form, the CDR3 reads TGTGCCAGCAGTACCCTGGACGGGCCCTATGGCTACACCTTC. It specifies CASSTLDGPYGYTF.